The 17 T cell receptor beta chains listed next were all sequenced from one sample in a study of shared clonotypes between healthy human individuals. Measured with immunoSEQ multiplex PCR; TCRdb has only the in-frame clones, and not every one. The sample shows over a million clones, around 78% of them seen only once. What was sequenced was memory CD4+ T cells from PBMCs. Described subset: CD45RA-negative fraction. The receptors shown here come from a young man in good health. Some clones in this sample may be carry-over from other donors' samples.

The rearrangement joins TRBV6-5 to TRBJ1-2; the D is unclear. Trimming removed 1 base from V and 0 bases from J, with 6 bases in between. This CDR3 spans 14 amino acids. Germline loops: CDR1 MNHEY, CDR2 SVGAGI. The CDR3 DNA reads TGTGCCAGCAGTTACTACGGGGCTAACTATGGCTACACCTTC. Translation: CASSYYGANYGYTF.

V gene TRBV5-8 combines with J gene TRBJ2-3, with no clear D. CDR3 length: 14 amino acids. The germline CDR1 and CDR2 sequences are SGHTS and YDEGEE. Trimming stripped 0 bases from V and 4 bases from J, with 9 bases between. The CDR3 loop reads CASSLGGRADTQYF. The CDR3 region has the DNA TGTGCCAGCAGCTTGGGAGGCCGCGCAGATACGCAGTATTTT.

The rearrangement joins TRBV7-2 to TRBJ1-2, with TRBD1 matching 7 bases. The CDR3 is made up of 12 amino acids. The V and J ends lost 4 bases and 7 bases, in that order; junction bases with no gene match: 3. The germline V gene has CDR1 SGHTA and CDR2 FQGNSA. This CDR3 is CASSSNRGGYTF. DNA for the CDR3: TGTGCCAGCAGCTCAAACAGGGGTGGCTACACCTTC.

Comments on this clone: Other DNA sequences within the sample encode an identical CDR3. CDR3 in DNA: TGTGCCAGCAGCTTAACCGGGGCCAACGTCCTGACTTTC. This sequence encodes CASSLTGANVLTF. V and J are TRBV11-3 and TRBJ2-6; the D is unclear. This CDR3 comprises 13 residues. In germline, CDR1 is SGHNT, CDR2 YENEEA. The V and J ends lost 2 bases and 4 bases respectively, with 3 bases between them.

The rearrangement joins TRBV18 to TRBJ2-7, with TRBD1 matching 7 bases. The germline V gene has CDR1 KGHSH and CDR2 LQKENI. CDR3 length: 13 residues. Germline trimming cut 8 bases from V and 1 base from J; bases unmatched to any gene: 5. CDR3 bases: TGTGCCAGCACGCCGGGACAGTCCTACGAGCAGTACTTC. Protein product: CASTPGQSYEQYF.

The chain couples TRBV5-1 to TRBJ2-7; 8 bases match TRBD2. The V gene end was trimmed by 0 bases and the J gene end by 7 bases; junction bases not matched to a gene: 12. This CDR3 region has 16 residues. Looked up from germline, CDR1 is SGHRS and CDR2 is YFSETQ. In DNA form, the CDR3 reads TGCGCCAGCAGCTTGGACTTTGAAGCGGGAGCGAGGGAGCAGTACTTC. Amino acid sequence: CASSLDFEAGAREQYF.

This chain uses TRBV2 with TRBJ1-5, with 8 bases lining up with TRBD1. CDR1 and CDR2 (germline): SNHLY, FYNNEI. The CDR3 consists of 15 residues. Trimming removed 1 base from V and 4 bases from J; junction bases left unmatched: 3. The CDR3 protein is CASSEGRQGNQPQHF. The CDR3 DNA reads as TGTGCCAGCAGTGAAGGTCGACAGGGGAATCAGCCCCAGCATTTT.

As for this clone: The same CDR3 can be traced to other DNA sequences in this sample. The chain couples TRBV29-1 to TRBJ2-5; tentative D call: TRBD1 (6 bases). Trimming cost V 4 bases and J 5 bases, with 11 bases left between them. The CDR3 loop spans 12 amino acids. From germline, CDR1 is SQVTM and CDR2 ANQGSEA. CDR3 coding DNA: TGCAGCGTTGTTGCAGGGGACGAGACCCAGTACTTC. It encodes CSVVAGDETQYF. The variable domain in full, completed from reference TRBV29-1 and TRBJ2-5, reads SAVISQKPSRDICQRGTSLTIQCQVDSQVTMMFWYRQQPGQSLTLIATANQGSEATYESGFVIDKFPISRPNLTFSTLTVSNMSPEDSSIYLCSVVAGDETQYFGPGTRLLVL.

V gene TRBV5-1 combines with J gene TRBJ2-1; D remains unclear. This CDR3 has 13 amino acids. Germline-derived CDR1 and CDR2 are SGHRS and YFSETQ. V gave up 2 bases and J gave up 9 bases, with 12 bases separating them. The CDR3 nucleotides are TGCGCCAGCAGCTTCTGGACGGGCGGTGAGCAGTTCTTC. It encodes CASSFWTGGEQFF.

This chain uses TRBV6-5 with TRBJ1-1, with 8 bases matching TRBD1. V dropped 4 bases and J dropped 10; count of bases not matched to a gene: 14. The CDR3 loop spans 15 amino acids. Germline loops: CDR1 MNHEY, CDR2 SVGAGI. The CDR3 region has the DNA TGTGCCAGCAGTTCTACACCCGGACAGGGCCCAGGAGCTTTCTTT. Amino acid sequence: CASSSTPGQGPGAFF.

The V gene is TRBV20-1, the J gene TRBJ2-1; unclear D gene. This CDR3 region has 10 residues. V was trimmed by 2 bases and J by 10 bases, leaving 6 bases between them. Germline V gene data show CDR1 as DFQATT and CDR2 as SNEGSKA (reference sequence). The CDR3 nucleotides read TGCAGTGCTAGAAGTGAAGAGCAGTTCTTC. Its protein product is CSARSEEQFF.

In its sample, this clone was seen a few times. This chain uses TRBV6-5 with TRBJ2-7, with no clear D. V was pared by 5 bases and J by 3 bases, with 5 bases between. Germline-derived CDR1 and CDR2 are MNHEY and SVGAGI. There are 11 residues in the CDR3. The CDR3 sequence is CASSDFYEQYF. CDR3 coding DNA: TGTGCCAGCAGTGACTTCTACGAGCAGTACTTC.

V usage is TRBV5-1 and J usage is TRBJ1-3; D remains ambiguous. V lost 2 bases and J lost 4, with 7 bases in between. Germline assignment: CDR1 SGHRS and CDR2 YFSETQ. CDR3 length: 13 amino acids. CDR3 sequence (DNA): TGCGCCAGCAGCTTAACAGAGGGAAACACCATATATTTT. Residues: CASSLTEGNTIYF.

The chain couples TRBV6-6 to TRBJ1-2; TRBD1 matches at 8 bases. The germline V gene encodes CDR1 MNHNY and CDR2 SVGAGI (reference sequence). The CDR3 contains 13 residues. The V segment lost 7 bases and the J segment 2 bases; nucleotides outside the gene matches: 3. CDR3 in DNA: TGTGCCAGCAACCGACAGGGGAACTATGGCTACACCTTC. Translation: CASNRQGNYGYTF.

In nucleotides, the CDR3 is TGTGCCAGCTCACCACAGGCGGAAAACTCTGGAAACACCATATATTTT. Protein product: CASSPQAENSGNTIYF. The J gene is TRBJ1-3, the V gene TRBV18; no definite D call. The ends were cut back, 1 base at V and 0 bases at J, with 10 bases in the middle. CDR3 length: 16 residues. Germline lookup yields CDR1 KGHSH and CDR2 LQKENI.

The rearrangement joins TRBV6-1 to TRBJ1-4, with D perhaps matching TRBD1 (5 bases). Per germline, CDR1 MNHNS and CDR2 SASEGT. Between the trimmed V and J ends, which lost 2 bases and 6 bases, there was a span of 13 bases. The CDR3 extends over 15 amino acids. The CDR3 DNA reads as TGTGCCAGCAGTGAAAGCAGACAGTGGGATGAAAAACTGTTTTTT. Its translation is CASSESRQWDEKLFF.

The V call is TRBV2, the J call TRBJ2-1; either TRBD1 or TRBD2 may fit D (5 bases each). Germline CDR1 and CDR2: SNHLY and FYNNEI. The CDR3 runs 15 residues. V lost 5 bases and J lost 2, with 13 bases in between. The CDR3 DNA follows: TGTGCCAGCAGTTTCCAAGGGACGACCTACAATGAGCAGTTCTTC. Amino acids: CASSFQGTTYNEQFF.